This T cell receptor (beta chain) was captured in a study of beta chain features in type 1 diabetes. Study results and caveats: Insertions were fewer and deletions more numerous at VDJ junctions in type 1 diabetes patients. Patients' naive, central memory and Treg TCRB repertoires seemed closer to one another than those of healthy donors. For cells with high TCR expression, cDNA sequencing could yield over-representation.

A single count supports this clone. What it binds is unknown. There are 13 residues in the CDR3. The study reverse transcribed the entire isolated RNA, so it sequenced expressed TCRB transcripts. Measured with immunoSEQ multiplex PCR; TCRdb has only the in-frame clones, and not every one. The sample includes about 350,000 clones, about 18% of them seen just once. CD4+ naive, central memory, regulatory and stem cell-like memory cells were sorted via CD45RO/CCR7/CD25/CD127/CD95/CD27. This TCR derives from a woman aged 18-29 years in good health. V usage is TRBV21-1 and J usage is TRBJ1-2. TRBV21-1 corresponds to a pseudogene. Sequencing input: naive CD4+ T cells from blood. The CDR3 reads CAGPGGGARGYTF. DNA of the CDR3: TGTGCCGGCCCGGGGGGAGGGGCGAGGGGCTACACCTTC.